The 8 T cell receptor beta chains given below trace back to one sample, sequenced in a study of blood T cell repertoires in COVID-19 (dated by TCRdb to the early 2020s). Receptor libraries were prepared by the immunoSEQ multiplex PCR assay. Imported from immuneACCESS, the table was reduced by TCRdb to in-frame sequences with V and J called. These copies leave out some clones; in studies compared against another copy, an unresolved V gene accounts for under half, and the cause of the remainder is not known. Across this sample there are around 100,000 clones, with less than 95% seen only once. Approximately 2.3% of the sample is taken by the ten largest. Sequencing used peripheral blood. These receptors all come from a human donor with active COVID-19. The donor label of this sample is uncertain.

The chain couples TRBV7-9 to TRBJ2-1; maybe TRBD2 (6 bases). The CDR3 totals 16 residues. V shed 5 bases and J shed 0 bases, with 14 bases lying between them. Germline V gene data show CDR1 as SEHNR and CDR2 as FQNEAQ (reference sequence). CDR3 bases: TGTGCCAGCAGCCCCTCGGGGGTGAGCTCCTACAATGAGCAGTTCTTC. Protein product: CASSPSGVSSYNEQFF.

The V and J genes are TRBV7-2 and TRBJ1-6; D unresolved. CDR1 and CDR2 (germline): SGHTA, FQGNSA. The CDR3 sequence is 13 residues long. Trimming left V 1 base short and J 8 bases short, with 6 bases between. This CDR3 is CASSLDRDSPLHF. The CDR3 DNA reads as TGTGCCAGCAGCTTAGACCGAGATTCACCCCTCCACTTT.

The genes are TRBV5-6 and TRBJ1-1; 7 positions agree with TRBD1. The CDR3 consists of 14 residues. V lost 2 bases to trimming and J lost 3 bases; unmatched junction nucleotides: 4. CDR1 is SGHDT and CDR2 is YYEEEE in the germline V gene. The CDR3 spells CASSFLTGDTEAFF. The CDR3 region has the DNA TGTGCCAGCAGCTTTCTAACAGGGGACACTGAAGCTTTCTTT.

This chain uses TRBV4-3 with TRBJ2-5; D gene unclear. V was trimmed by 0 bases and J by 5 bases, leaving 13 bases between them. Germline V CDR1 and CDR2: LGHNA, YSLEER. CDR3 length equals 15 residues. CDR3: CASSQEKQQSETQYF. As DNA, the CDR3 is TGCGCCAGCAGCCAAGAGAAACAGCAATCGGAGACCCAGTACTTC.

The J gene is TRBJ2-5, the V gene TRBV6-6; D perhaps matches TRBD1 (6 bases). V was trimmed by 2 bases and J by 5 bases, leaving 15 bases between them. In germline, CDR1 is MNHNY, CDR2 SVGAGI (reference sequence). The CDR3 length is 15 residues. This chain's CDR3 is CASSYLAAGVETQYF. The CDR3 DNA reads TGTGCCAGCAGTTACCTGGCGGCAGGGGTGGAGACCCAGTACTTC.

The chain has TRBV9 and TRBJ2-3, with D possibly TRBD2 on 6 matching bases. The germline V and J ends were trimmed by 7 bases and 0 bases, with 15 bases remaining between them. The germline V gene encodes CDR1 SGDLS and CDR2 YYNGEE. The CDR3 extends over 15 amino acids. The CDR3 bases are TGTGCCAGCTCCAGCGGGTATACTAGCACAGATACGCAGTATTTT. Encoded protein: CASSSGYTSTDTQYF.

This chain links TRBV18 with TRBJ2-5, with 10 positions matching TRBD1. The germline V gene encodes CDR1 KGHSH and CDR2 LQKENI. The CDR3 is 21 amino acids. With 3 bases clipped from V and 2 bases from J, the junction kept 21 bases outside the gene matches. CDR3 in amino acids: CASSPILPTGGRKGVQETQYF. Written as DNA, the CDR3 is TGTGCCAGCTCACCTATCCTCCCGACAGGGGGCCGGAAGGGGGTTCAAGAGACCCAGTACTTC.

The gene calls are TRBV7-3 and TRBJ2-1, with 7 bases that match TRBD2. The CDR3 runs to 13 residues. Losses at the gene ends were 5 bases for V and 8 bases for J; bases not matched to a gene: 6. Germline CDR1 and CDR2: SGHTA and FQGTGA. The CDR3 sequence: CASSLAREDEQFF. In DNA, the CDR3 is TGTGCCAGCAGCCTAGCCCGGGAGGATGAGCAGTTCTTC.